These 12 T cell receptor beta chains were sequenced from one sample in a study of Tregs in tolerant kidney transplant recipients. TCRdb's copy holds only in-frame clones and misses some; the assay was immunoSEQ multiplex PCR. This sample has 200,000 to 300,000 clones, with about 80% found just once. Sequencing was carried out using CD4+ T cells from blood. All receptors derive from a human donor in good health.

Here the CDR3 reads CASSLNTGSQETQYF. DNA of the CDR3: TGTGCCAGCAGCTTGAATACAGGGTCCCAAGAGACCCAGTACTTC. The chain couples TRBV5-4 to TRBJ2-5, with D maybe TRBD1 (6 bases). The CDR3 sequence is 15 residues long. Germline values: CDR1 SGHNT, CDR2 YYREEE (reference sequence). Trimming shortened V by 1 base and J by 1 base, and 11 bases separated the two germline ends. Full variable domain (outside the CDR3, taken from reference TRBV5-4 and TRBJ2-5): ETGVTQSPTHLIKTRGQQVTLRCSSQSGHNTVSWYQQALGQGPQFIFQYYREEENGRGNFPPRFSGLQFPNYSSELNVNALELDDSALYLCASSLNTGSQETQYFGPGTRLLVL.

This clone was seen a few times. CDR3 sequence (DNA): TGTGCCAGCAGTTATCAGGGGGACAATGAGCAGTTCTTC. It yields the protein CASSYQGDNEQFF. The chain uses TRBV6-5 and TRBJ2-1, with 7 bases that match TRBD1. Germline trimming cut 3 bases from V and 5 bases from J; bases unmatched to any gene: 1. Looked up from germline, CDR1 is MNHEY and CDR2 is SVGAGI. This CDR3 has 13 amino acids.

This chain uses TRBV4-1 with TRBJ2-7; unclear D gene. Germline values: CDR1 MGHRA, CDR2 YSYEKL. V lost 2 bases and J lost 2, with 13 bases in between. The CDR3 contains 15 residues. The CDR3, as DNA: TGCGCCAGCAGCCAACAAAACCTTGGTACCTACGAGCAGTACTTC. Its translation: CASSQQNLGTYEQYF.

The chain couples TRBV11-2 to TRBJ1-2; D is undetermined. CDR3 length: 14 amino acids. Deletions cut 0 bases from V and 4 bases from J, with 9 bases between. Per germline, CDR1 SGHAT and CDR2 FQNNGV. In nucleotides, the CDR3 is TGTGCCAGCAGCTTAGATCTTTCACGCTATGGCTACACCTTC. This sequence encodes CASSLDLSRYGYTF. The full variable domain, completed using reference TRBV11-2 and TRBJ1-2, is EAGVAQSPRYKIIEKRQSVAFWCNPISGHATLYWYQQILGQGPKLLIQFQNNGVVDDSQLPKDRFSAERLKGVDSTLKIQPAKLEDSAVYLCASSLDLSRYGYTFGSGTRLTVV.

The rearrangement uses TRBV13 and TRBJ2-3; D unresolved. The CDR3 sequence is 14 residues long. V was shortened by 1 base and J by 3 bases, with 8 bases between the two germline ends. Germline V gene lookup returns CDR1 PRHDT and CDR2 FYEKMQ (reference sequence). CDR3 in DNA: TGTGCCAGCAGCTTAGACGGGCGGACAGATACGCAGTATTTT. Translated: CASSLDGRTDTQYF.

V usage is TRBV4-2 and J usage is TRBJ2-2; TRBD2 aligns across 14 bases. The CDR3 consists of 18 residues. The V gene's germline CDR1 is LGHNA and CDR2 YNFKEQ. The junction had 9 bases not matched to a gene; V was cut back by 4 bases and J by 5 bases. CDR3 sequence reads: CASSRRLAGGSGTGELFF. The CDR3 region has the DNA TGTGCCAGCAGCCGCAGACTAGCGGGAGGGTCGGGGACCGGGGAGCTGTTTTTT.

This CDR3 reads CAWTMTGPDNEQFF. As DNA, the CDR3 is TGTGCCTGGACCATGACAGGGCCTGACAATGAGCAGTTCTTC. J is TRBJ2-1 and V is TRBV30; 7 bases fit TRBD1. The CDR3 is 14 amino acids. The germline V gene has CDR1 GTSNPN and CDR2 SVGIG (reference sequence). The junction had 8 bases not matched to a gene; V was cut back by 4 bases and J by 5 bases.

The chain is built from TRBV5-1 and TRBJ2-7; a possible D gene is TRBD1 (6 bases). Germline V gene sequence: CDR1 SGHRS, CDR2 YFSETQ. V was pared by 0 bases and J by 6 bases, with 16 bases between. This CDR3 contains 15 residues. CDR3 residues: CASSLVGAQRGEQYF. The CDR3 nucleotides read TGCGCCAGCAGCTTGGTGGGGGCGCAGAGGGGCGAGCAGTACTTC.

The V call is TRBV5-1, the J call TRBJ2-2; D possibly corresponds to TRBD2 (5 bases). Per the germline V gene, CDR1 is SGHRS and CDR2 is YFSETQ. The V and J ends lost 0 bases and 2 bases respectively, with 11 bases between them. The CDR3 length is 16 residues. CDR3 residues: CASSLAPGINTGELFF. The CDR3 DNA follows: TGCGCCAGCAGCTTGGCCCCGGGAATTAACACCGGGGAGCTGTTTTTT.

The chain is built from TRBV27 and TRBJ2-5; unclear D gene. The J call may be faulty, since TRBJ2-7 better matches the DNA end. CDR3 length equals 15 residues. Germline V gene data show CDR1 as MNHEY and CDR2 as SMNVEV (reference sequence). This CDR3 is CASSLSRAKEYEQYF. CDR3 DNA: TGTGCCAGCAGTTTATCTCGGGCCAAGGAGTACGAGCAGTACTTC.

The rearrangement joins TRBV10-2 to TRBJ2-1, with 7 bases lining up with TRBD1. This CDR3 has 15 residues. Germline V gene data show CDR1 as WSHSY and CDR2 as SAAADI. With V trimmed by 5 bases and J by 4 bases, 8 bases remained unmatched. The CDR3 region is CASSSEGQSYNEQFF. DNA of the CDR3: TGCGCCAGCAGTTCCGAGGGACAGTCTTACAATGAGCAGTTCTTC.

The J gene is TRBJ1-2, the V gene TRBV2, with 11 bases fitting TRBD1. With V trimmed by 7 bases and J by 4 bases, 8 bases remained unmatched. This CDR3 has 15 amino acids. Germline V gene lookup returns CDR1 SNHLY and CDR2 FYNNEI. The CDR3 region is CASKRGQGAIYGYTF. CDR3 in DNA: TGTGCCAGCAAAAGAGGACAGGGGGCAATCTATGGCTACACCTTC.